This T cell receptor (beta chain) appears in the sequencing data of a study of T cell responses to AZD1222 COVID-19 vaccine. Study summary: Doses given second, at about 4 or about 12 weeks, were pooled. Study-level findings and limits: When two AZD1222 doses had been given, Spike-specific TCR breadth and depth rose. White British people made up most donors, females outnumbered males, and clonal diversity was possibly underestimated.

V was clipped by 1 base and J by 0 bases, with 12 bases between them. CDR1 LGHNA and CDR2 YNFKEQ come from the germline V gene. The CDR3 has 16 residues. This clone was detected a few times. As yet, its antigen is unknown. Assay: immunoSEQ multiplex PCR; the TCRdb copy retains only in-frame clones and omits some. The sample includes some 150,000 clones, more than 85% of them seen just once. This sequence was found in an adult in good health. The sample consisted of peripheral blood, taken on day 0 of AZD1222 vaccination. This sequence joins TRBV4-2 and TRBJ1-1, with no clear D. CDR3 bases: TGTGCCAGCAGCCAAGGGGTAGTAACGGTGAACACTGAAGCTTTCTTT. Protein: CASSQGVVTVNTEAFF.